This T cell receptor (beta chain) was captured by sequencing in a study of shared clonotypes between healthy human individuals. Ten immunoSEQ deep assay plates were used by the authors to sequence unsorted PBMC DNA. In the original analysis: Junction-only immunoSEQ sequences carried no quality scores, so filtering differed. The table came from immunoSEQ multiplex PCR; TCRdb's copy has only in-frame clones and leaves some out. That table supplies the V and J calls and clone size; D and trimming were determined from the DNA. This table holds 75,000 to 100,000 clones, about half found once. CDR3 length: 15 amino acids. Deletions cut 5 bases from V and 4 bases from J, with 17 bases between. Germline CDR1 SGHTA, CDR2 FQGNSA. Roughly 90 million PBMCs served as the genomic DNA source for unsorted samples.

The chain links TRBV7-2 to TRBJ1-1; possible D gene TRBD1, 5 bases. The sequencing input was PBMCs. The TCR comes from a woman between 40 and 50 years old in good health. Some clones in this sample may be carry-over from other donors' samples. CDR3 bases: TGTGCCAGCAGCCGTTTTCAGGGCCGGGGCACTGAAGCTTTCTTT. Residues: CASSRFQGRGTEAFF.